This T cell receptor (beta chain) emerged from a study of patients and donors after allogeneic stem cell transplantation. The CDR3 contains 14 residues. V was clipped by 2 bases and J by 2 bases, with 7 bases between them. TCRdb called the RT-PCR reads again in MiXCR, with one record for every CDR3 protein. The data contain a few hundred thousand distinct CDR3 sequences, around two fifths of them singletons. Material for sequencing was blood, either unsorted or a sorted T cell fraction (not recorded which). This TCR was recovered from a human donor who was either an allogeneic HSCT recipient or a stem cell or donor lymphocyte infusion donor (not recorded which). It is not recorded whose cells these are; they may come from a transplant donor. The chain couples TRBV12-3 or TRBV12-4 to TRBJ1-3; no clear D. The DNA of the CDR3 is TGTGCCAGCAGTTTACTCACGACTGGAAACACCATATATTTT. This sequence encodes CASSLLTTGNTIYF.